Listed below are T cell receptor beta chains from one sample, sequenced in a study of T cells after yellow fever vaccination. TCRdb re-called the 5' RACE reads with MiXCR, one entry per CDR3 protein. The sample shows around 140,000 distinct CDR3 sequences, 6.6% of them seen only once. The specimen was CD4+ T cells sorted from PBMCs, collected 10 days after the yellow fever booster vaccination. The receptors come from a man younger than 40 who received the YFV17D yellow fever vaccine. The CDR3 runs from the conserved cysteine through the conserved F or W.

j_call	cdr3_length	v_call	cdr3_aa
TRBJ2-7	15	TRBV5-1	CASSLGTRMVAEQYF
TRBJ2-1	12	TRBV3-1	CASSPRRNEQFF
TRBJ2-5	17	TRBV7-9	CASSTWTSGRARETQYF
TRBJ1-5	17	TRBV7-9	CASSFGQVSGSNQPQHF
TRBJ1-5	14	TRBV3-1	CASSEAGKFQPQHF
TRBJ2-2	16	TRBV4-2	CASSQDIGFLGGELFF
TRBJ2-3	16	TRBV7-2	CASSFLGTSMSDTQYF
TRBJ2-7	15	TRBV7-2	CASSSAGPAGYEQYF
TRBJ2-3	12	TRBV11-3	CASSERGETQYF
TRBJ1-4	13	TRBV7-9	CASSWEGAEKLFF
TRBJ2-5	12	TRBV5-1	CASSLESETQYF
TRBJ1-1	13	TRBV5-1	CASSQEVDTEAFF
TRBJ2-5	18	TRBV11-2	CASSRRFPAGRPRETQYF
TRBJ2-7	13	TRBV7-2	CASSLAEGDEQYF
TRBJ2-1	15	TRBV5-4	CASSLGLAGGRVQFF
TRBJ2-7	15	TRBV6-5	CASSKTSGRSYEQYF
TRBJ2-7	15	TRBV12-3/TRBV12-4	CASSSGTGGSYEQYF
TRBJ1-6	15	TRBV6-5	CASSLTTGNNSPLHF
TRBJ2-1	16	TRBV30	CAWSVSFGGHGNEQFF
TRBJ2-1	15	TRBV7-3	CASSLDVQGYNEQFF
TRBJ2-7	15	TRBV6-5	CASSLGGRARYEQYF
TRBJ2-5	14	TRBV7-7	CASSGQGIKETQYF
TRBJ2-7	15	TRBV7-7	CASSPRELGPYEQYF
TRBJ2-7	15	TRBV5-4	CASSLAGQGRYEQYF
TRBJ1-3	12	TRBV20-1	CSSDGPGNTIYF
TRBJ2-3	13	TRBV4-1	CASSPRGSDTQYF
TRBJ1-2	15	TRBV4-3	CASSQPLTGAGGYTF
TRBJ2-7	15	TRBV7-2	CASSLAGGKGYEQYF
TRBJ1-5	15	TRBV6-1	CASSPAGLGNQPQHF
TRBJ1-2	14	TRBV12-3/TRBV12-4	CASSLPAGGSGYTF
TRBJ2-1	16	TRBV7-8	CASSKHAGTRAHEQFF
TRBJ2-5	15	TRBV9	CASSVAQGTRETQYF
TRBJ2-7	14	TRBV6-5	CASSYTGKINEQYF
TRBJ1-2	13	TRBV20-1	CSAPGQKNYGYTF
TRBJ2-7	13	TRBV20-1	CSPRAGSSYEQYF
TRBJ1-3	15	TRBV7-2	CASSQLGVSGNTIYF
TRBJ2-7	14	TRBV5-1	CASSSAGTGHEQYF
TRBJ2-7	15	TRBV28	CASSLGQGAVYEQYF
TRBJ2-2	11	TRBV29-1	CSVGERRELFF
TRBJ1-1	14	TRBV6-1	CASSDRDGNTEAFF
TRBJ2-1	16	TRBV6-2/TRBV6-3	CASSRFRLGSDNEQFF
TRBJ2-5	15	TRBV7-8	CASSYSGQQQETQYF
TRBJ1-1	12	TRBV12-3/TRBV12-4	CASSFMGTEAFF
TRBJ2-7	17	TRBV10-3	CAISDWVRREGTNEQYF
TRBJ1-6	15	TRBV6-5	CASSFRQVDNSPLHF
TRBJ1-6	17	TRBV20-1	CSAKWADRGNYNSPLHF
TRBJ1-5	13	TRBV5-8	CASSLYRYQPQHF
TRBJ2-7	14	TRBV12-3/TRBV12-4	CASSLGQSQYVQYF
TRBJ2-5	14	TRBV29-1	CSVARYDTQETQYF
TRBJ2-6	17	TRBV10-3	CAISESGTKTGANVLTF
TRBJ2-7	13	TRBV7-2	CASSLVTYYEQYF
TRBJ2-7	13	TRBV20-1	CSPIDVWEQEQYF
TRBJ1-5	15	TRBV6-2/TRBV6-3	CASRVGTYSNQPQHF
TRBJ2-1	12	TRBV20-1	CSAPKSGNEQFF